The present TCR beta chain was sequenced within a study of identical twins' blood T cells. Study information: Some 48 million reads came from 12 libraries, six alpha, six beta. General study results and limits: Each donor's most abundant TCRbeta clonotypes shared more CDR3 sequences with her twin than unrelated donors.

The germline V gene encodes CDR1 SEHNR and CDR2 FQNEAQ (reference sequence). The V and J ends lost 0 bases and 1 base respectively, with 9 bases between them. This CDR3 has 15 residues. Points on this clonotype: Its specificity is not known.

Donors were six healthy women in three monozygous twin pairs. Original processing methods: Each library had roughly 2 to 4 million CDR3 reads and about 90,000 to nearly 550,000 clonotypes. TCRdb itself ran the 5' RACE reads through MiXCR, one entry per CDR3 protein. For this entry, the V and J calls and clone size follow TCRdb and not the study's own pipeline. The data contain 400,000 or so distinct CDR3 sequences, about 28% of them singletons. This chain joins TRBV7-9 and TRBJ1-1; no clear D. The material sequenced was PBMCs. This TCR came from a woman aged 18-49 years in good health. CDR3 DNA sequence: TGTGCCAGCAGCTTAGCTGGCACCTCGAACACTGAAGCTTTCTTT. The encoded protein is CASSLAGTSNTEAFF.